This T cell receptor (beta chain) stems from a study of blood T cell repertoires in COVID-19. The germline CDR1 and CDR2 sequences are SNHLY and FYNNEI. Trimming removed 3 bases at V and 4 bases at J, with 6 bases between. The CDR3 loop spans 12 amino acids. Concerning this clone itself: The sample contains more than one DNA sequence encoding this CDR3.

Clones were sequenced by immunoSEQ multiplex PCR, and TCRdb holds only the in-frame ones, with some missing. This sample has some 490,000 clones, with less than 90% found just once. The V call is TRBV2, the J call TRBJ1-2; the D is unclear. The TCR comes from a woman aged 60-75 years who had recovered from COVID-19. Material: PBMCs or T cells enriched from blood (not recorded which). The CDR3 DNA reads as TGTGCCAGCAGTGAGGGGAGCTATGGCTACACCTTC. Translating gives CASSEGSYGYTF.